This note documents a single TCR beta chain sequence. Its antigen remains unknown. This sample was included in a study of T cells after posttransplantation cyclophosphamide. Findings and caveats of the study: Tissue-infiltrating T cells from skin or gut overlapped little with blood T cells. Donor-recipient repertoire similarity was low at 1-2 months, rising over year one.

The assay was immunoSEQ multiplex PCR, and TCRdb's table has in-frame clones only and misses some. The table has tens of thousands of clones, just over 90% seen once. Germline CDR1 is SGHRS and CDR2 is YFSETQ. Trimming removed 4 bases from V and 9 bases from J; junction bases left unmatched: 7. The CDR3 is 14 amino acids. The sample taken for sequencing was PBMCs. The chain couples TRBV5-1 to TRBJ2-7, with 13 bases aligning to TRBD2. The receptor's source is a woman aged 30 to 39 in good health and a related stem cell transplant donor. The CDR3 here is CASSVGTSGEWQYF. CDR3 coding DNA: TGCGCCAGCAGCGTCGGGACTAGCGGGGAGTGGCAGTACTTC. The complete variable domain, with remaining parts taken from reference TRBV5-1 and TRBJ2-7, reads KAGVTQTPRYLIKTRGQQVTLSCSPISGHRSVSWYQQTPGQGLQFLFEYFSETQRNKGNFPGRFSGRQFSNSRSEMNVSTLELGDSALYLCASSVGTSGEWQYFGPGTRLTVT.